The next 21 T cell receptor beta chains were all read from a single sample in a study of blood T cell repertoires in COVID-19. The table came from immunoSEQ multiplex PCR; TCRdb's copy has only in-frame clones and leaves some out. The sample yields 150,000 to 200,000 clones, 65% to 85% seen once. The sample was peripheral blood. All receptors derive from a man aged 55 to 70 with active or convalescent COVID-19.

J is TRBJ2-7 and V is TRBV15; 10 bases line up with TRBD1. Trimming at V came to 1 base and at J to 3 bases, leaving 3 bases not matched to a gene. The CDR3 spans 15 residues. The germline V gene has CDR1 LNHNV and CDR2 YYDKDF (reference sequence). The CDR3 spells CATSRGGQGFYEQYF. The CDR3 nucleotides read TGTGCCACCAGCAGAGGGGGACAGGGGTTCTACGAGCAGTACTTC.

This clone showed up just a few times. The chain joins TRBV29-1 to TRBJ2-1, with 11 nucleotides matching TRBD2. The CDR3 consists of 14 residues. Germline lookup yields CDR1 SQVTM and CDR2 ANQGSEA. V was pared by 7 bases and J by 4 bases, with 6 bases of the junction left unmatched. DNA for the CDR3: TGCAGCGGGAGGGGGACTAGCGGATACAATGAGCAGTTCTTC. It encodes CSGRGTSGYNEQFF.

The V gene is TRBV27, the J gene TRBJ1-1; D call uncertain. The CDR3 totals 15 residues. In germline, CDR1 is MNHEY, CDR2 SMNVEV (reference sequence). Trimming pared 5 bases from V and 0 bases from J, leaving 13 bases between. CDR3 sequence: CASSLTGIMNTEAFF. In nucleotides, the CDR3 is TGTGCCAGCAGTCTCACGGGAATTATGAACACTGAAGCTTTCTTT.

The V and J genes are TRBV2 and TRBJ2-7; 8 nucleotides match TRBD1. The CDR3 is 13 amino acids. Germline CDR1 SNHLY, CDR2 FYNNEI. With V trimmed by 4 bases and J by 3 bases, 2 bases remained unmatched. The CDR3, as DNA: TGTGCCAGCAGTGGAGGGACAGGCTACGAGCAGTACTTC. Its protein is CASSGGTGYEQYF. Full variable domain (rest looked up from reference TRBV2 and TRBJ2-7): EPEVTQTPSHQVTQMGQEVILRCVPISNHLYFYWYRQILGQKVEFLVSFYNNEISEKSEIFDDQFSVERPDGSNFTLKIRSTKLEDSAMYFCASSGGTGYEQYFGPGTRLTVT.

The chain joins TRBV6-5 to TRBJ2-7; 8 nucleotides agree with TRBD1. After removal of 6 bases from V and 5 bases from J, the junction contained 9 bases not matched to a gene. Germline V gene lookup returns CDR1 MNHEY and CDR2 SVGAGI. CDR3 size: 14 residues. The CDR3 sequence is CASSTWTGFDEQYF. CDR3 in DNA: TGTGCCAGCAGCACCTGGACAGGGTTCGACGAGCAGTACTTC.

The chain has TRBV7-6 and TRBJ2-2; tentative D call: TRBD2 (5 bases). Germline V gene sequence: CDR1 SGHVS, CDR2 FNYEAQ. The CDR3 loop spans 16 amino acids. Trimming cost V 5 bases and J 2 bases, with 15 bases left between them. The CDR3 DNA sequence: TGTGCCAGCAGCCTTCTTTCACGGGGAAACACCGGGGAGCTGTTTTTT. It codes for CASSLLSRGNTGELFF.

The chain couples TRBV11-2 to TRBJ1-2; no clear D. The CDR3 runs to 12 residues. V was trimmed by 5 bases and J by 7 bases, leaving 11 bases between them. Germline V lookup: CDR1 SGHAT, CDR2 FQNNGV. The CDR3 DNA sequence: TGTGCCAGCAGCCCCAATCTAATTGGCTACACCTTC. It is translated as CASSPNLIGYTF. The full variable domain, with the rest looked up from reference TRBV11-2 and TRBJ1-2, is EAGVAQSPRYKIIEKRQSVAFWCNPISGHATLYWYQQILGQGPKLLIQFQNNGVVDDSQLPKDRFSAERLKGVDSTLKIQPAKLEDSAVYLCASSPNLIGYTFGSGTRLTVV.

The gene calls are TRBV7-9 and TRBJ2-2, with D tentatively TRBD2 (6 bases). CDR1 is SEHNR, CDR2 FQNEAQ, per germline (reference sequence). The CDR3 length is 15 residues. V shed 6 bases and J shed 0 bases, with 11 bases lying between them. The CDR3 loop reads CASSPGGANTGELFF. The CDR3, as DNA: TGTGCCAGCAGTCCCGGCGGGGCGAACACCGGGGAGCTGTTTTTT. Full variable domain (missing parts from reference TRBV7-9 and TRBJ2-2): DTGVSQNPRHKITKRGQNVTFRCDPISEHNRLYWYRQTLGQGPEFLTYFQNEAQLEKSRLLSDRFSAERPKGSFSTLEIQRTEQGDSAMYLCASSPGGANTGELFFGEGSRLTVL.

The chain uses TRBV9 and TRBJ2-1, with 11 nucleotides matching TRBD2. Trimming removed 4 bases from V and 9 bases from J; junction bases left unmatched: 9. The CDR3 runs to 15 residues. The V gene's germline CDR1 is SGDLS and CDR2 YYNGEE. CDR3 bases: TGTGCCAGCAGCTTCTTAGCGGGAGGGCCCAGTGAGCAGTTCTTC. It is translated as CASSFLAGGPSEQFF.

The rearrangement links TRBV13 to TRBJ1-1; D gene uncertain. The germline V and J ends were trimmed by 3 bases and 4 bases, with 12 bases remaining between them. The length of the CDR3 is 14 residues. Germline V gives CDR1 PRHDT, CDR2 FYEKMQ (reference sequence). The chain's CDR3 is CASSFNRWSTEAFF. The CDR3 DNA sequence: TGTGCCAGCAGCTTTAACCGGTGGAGCACTGAAGCTTTCTTT.

This clone showed up just a few times. V gene TRBV3-1 (or the pseudogene TRBV3-2) combines with J gene TRBJ1-2; no firm D call. The germline V gene encodes CDR1 LGHDT and CDR2 YNNKEL (reference sequence). This CDR3 spans 13 amino acids. V gave up 6 bases and J gave up 4 bases, with 12 bases separating them. The CDR3 bases are TGTGCCAGCAGTCTAACCTCGTTCTATGGCTACACCTTC. Translation gives CASSLTSFYGYTF.

The gene calls are TRBV7-3 and TRBJ2-3, with 9 bases identical to TRBD2. The germline CDR1 and CDR2 sequences are SGHTA and FQGTGA. The CDR3 is 16 residues long. V was clipped by 4 bases and J by 1 base; unmatched bases: 6. The CDR3 sequence: CASSSVAGVGTDTQYF. As DNA, the CDR3 is TGTGCCAGCAGCTCAGTAGCGGGAGTTGGCACAGATACGCAGTATTTT. The full variable domain, with the rest looked up from reference TRBV7-3 and TRBJ2-3, is GAGVSQTPSNKVTEKGKYVELRCDPISGHTALYWYRQSLGQGPEFLIYFQGTGAADDSGLPNDRFFAVRPEGSVSTLKIQRTERGDSAVYLCASSSVAGVGTDTQYFGPGTRLTVL.

Ten or more counts support this clone. The V and J genes are TRBV2 and TRBJ1-4, with unresolved D. The CDR3 loop spans 12 amino acids. Germline-derived CDR1 and CDR2 are SNHLY and FYNNEI. The V end was cut by 3 bases, the J end by 8 bases, with 7 bases between. The CDR3 DNA sequence: TGTGCCAGCAGTGAGTCCGGGGAAAAACTGTTTTTT. This encodes CASSESGEKLFF.

This chain connects TRBV27 to TRBJ2-1; maybe TRBD1 (5 bases). Trimming took off 1 base at V and 6 bases at J, with 10 bases between the two ends. The CDR3 spans 14 residues. Germline values: CDR1 MNHEY, CDR2 SMNVEV (reference sequence). The chain's CDR3 is CASSLWAGRNEQFF. For the CDR3, the DNA is TGTGCCAGCAGTTTATGGGCAGGGCGCAATGAGCAGTTCTTC.

V gene TRBV6-2 or TRBV6-3 combines with J gene TRBJ2-7, with 9 bases fitting TRBD2. Germline lookup yields CDR1 MNHEY and CDR2 SVGEGT. This CDR3 spans 14 amino acids. V shed 4 bases and J 4 bases; nucleotides not matched to a gene: 5. CDR3 sequence: CASSLTSGAYEQYF. CDR3 coding DNA: TGTGCCAGCAGTTTGACTAGCGGAGCTTACGAGCAGTACTTC.

The V gene is TRBV5-6, the J gene TRBJ2-7; D uncertain. V was clipped by 4 bases and J by 2 bases, with 10 bases between them. The CDR3 is 13 amino acids. In germline, CDR1 is SGHDT, CDR2 YYEEEE. DNA of the CDR3: TGTGCCAGCAGCCGTAGATCTACCTACGAGCAGTACTTC. It codes for CASSRRSTYEQYF. Based on the CDR3 plus reference TRBV5-6 and TRBJ2-7, the full variable domain is DAGVTQSPTHLIKTRGQQVTLRCSPKSGHDTVSWYQQALGQGPQFIFQYYEEEERQRGNFPDRFSGHQFPNYSSELNVNALLLGDSALYLCASSRRSTYEQYFGPGTRLTVT.

The genes are TRBV29-1 and TRBJ2-4, with D possibly TRBD1 on 6 matching bases. Germline CDR1 reads SQVTM; CDR2 reads ANQGSEA. This CDR3 is built from 16 residues. Trimming pared 4 bases from V and 3 bases from J, leaving 19 bases between. The CDR3 DNA follows: TGCAGCGTTGTGTCCCCGCAGGGGACCCTCAAAAACATTCAGTACTTC. Amino acid sequence: CSVVSPQGTLKNIQYF.

The genes are TRBV18 and TRBJ2-7, with TRBD2 matching 9 bases. CDR1 KGHSH and CDR2 LQKENI come from the germline V gene. The CDR3 has 15 amino acids. Trimming took 6 bases from V and 2 from J; bases not matched to a gene: 8. The DNA for the CDR3 is TGTGCCAGCTCGCTTAGCGGGAGTACCCCCTACGAGCAGTACTTC. Amino acid sequence: CASSLSGSTPYEQYF.

The chain uses TRBV18 and TRBJ2-2; possibly TRBD1 for D (6 bases). The CDR3 has 16 residues. Germline CDR1 reads KGHSH; CDR2 reads LQKENI. V lost 0 bases, J lost 4 bases, and 12 bases lay in between. The CDR3 loop reads CASSPPSTGTTGELFF. In DNA form, the CDR3 reads TGTGCCAGCTCACCACCGAGCACAGGGACCACCGGGGAGCTGTTTTTT.

The V and J genes are TRBV5-6 and TRBJ2-3; 8 bases agree with TRBD1. CDR1 is SGHDT and CDR2 is YYEEEE in the germline V gene. The V segment lost 0 bases and the J segment 1 base; nucleotides outside the gene matches: 4. The CDR3 covers 16 residues. CDR3 region: CASSLGQGAGTDTQYF. CDR3 coding DNA: TGTGCCAGCAGCTTGGGGCAGGGGGCGGGCACAGATACGCAGTATTTT. Full variable domain (remainder filled in from reference TRBV5-6 and TRBJ2-3): DAGVTQSPTHLIKTRGQQVTLRCSPKSGHDTVSWYQQALGQGPQFIFQYYEEEERQRGNFPDRFSGHQFPNYSSELNVNALLLGDSALYLCASSLGQGAGTDTQYFGPGTRLTVL.

This clone has more than one count but fewer than ten. The chain employs TRBV4-1 and TRBJ2-5; maybe TRBD1 (6 bases). The V and J ends lost 0 bases and 4 bases respectively, with 9 bases between them. Germline V lookup: CDR1 MGHRA, CDR2 YSYEKL. This CDR3 contains 14 residues. As DNA, the CDR3 is TGCGCCAGCAGCCAAGATGGGGGCGGAGAGACCCAGTACTTC. It translates to CASSQDGGGETQYF.